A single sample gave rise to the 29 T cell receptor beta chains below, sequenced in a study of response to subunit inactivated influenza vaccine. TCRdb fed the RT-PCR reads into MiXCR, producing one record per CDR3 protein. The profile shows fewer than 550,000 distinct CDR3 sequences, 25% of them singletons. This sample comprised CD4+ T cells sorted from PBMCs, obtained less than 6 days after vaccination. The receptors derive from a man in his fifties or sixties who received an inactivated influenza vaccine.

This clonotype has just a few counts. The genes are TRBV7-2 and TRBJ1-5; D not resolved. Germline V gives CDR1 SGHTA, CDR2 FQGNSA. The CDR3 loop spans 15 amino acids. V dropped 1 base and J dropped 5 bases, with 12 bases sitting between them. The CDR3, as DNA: TGTGCCAGCAGCTTAGTCCCTCGTGGGGATCAGCCCCAGCATTTT. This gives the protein CASSLVPRGDQPQHF.

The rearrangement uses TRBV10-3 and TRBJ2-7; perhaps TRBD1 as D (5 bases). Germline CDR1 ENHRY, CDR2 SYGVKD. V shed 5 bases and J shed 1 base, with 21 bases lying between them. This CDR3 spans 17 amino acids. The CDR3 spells CAISRGSLKDKSYEQYF. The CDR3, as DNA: TGTGCCATCAGTCGTGGGTCGTTGAAGGACAAGTCCTACGAGCAGTACTTC.

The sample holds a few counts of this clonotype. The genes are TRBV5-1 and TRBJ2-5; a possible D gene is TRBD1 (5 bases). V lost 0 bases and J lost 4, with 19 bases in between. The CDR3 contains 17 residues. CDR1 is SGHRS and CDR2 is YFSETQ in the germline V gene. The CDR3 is CASSLGMDTVGVETQYF. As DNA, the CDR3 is TGCGCCAGCAGCTTGGGAATGGACACGGTGGGTGTAGAGACCCAGTACTTC.

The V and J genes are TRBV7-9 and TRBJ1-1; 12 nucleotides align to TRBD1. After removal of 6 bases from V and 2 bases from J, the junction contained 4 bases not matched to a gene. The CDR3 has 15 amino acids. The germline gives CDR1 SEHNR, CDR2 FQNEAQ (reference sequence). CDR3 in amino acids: CASRSGTGGNTEAFF. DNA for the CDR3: TGTGCCAGCAGGTCCGGGACAGGGGGCAACACTGAAGCTTTCTTT. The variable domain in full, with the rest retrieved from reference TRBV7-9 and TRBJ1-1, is DTGVSQNPRHKITKRGQNVTFRCDPISEHNRLYWYRQTLGQGPEFLTYFQNEAQLEKSRLLSDRFSAERPKGSFSTLEIQRTEQGDSAMYLCASRSGTGGNTEAFFGQGTRLTVV.

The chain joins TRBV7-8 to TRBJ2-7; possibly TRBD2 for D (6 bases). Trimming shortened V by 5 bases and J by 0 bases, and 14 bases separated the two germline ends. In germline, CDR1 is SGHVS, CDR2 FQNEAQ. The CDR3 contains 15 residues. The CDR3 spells CASSHGTRSSYEQYF. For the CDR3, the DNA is TGTGCCAGCAGCCACGGGACTCGGAGCTCCTACGAGCAGTACTTC.

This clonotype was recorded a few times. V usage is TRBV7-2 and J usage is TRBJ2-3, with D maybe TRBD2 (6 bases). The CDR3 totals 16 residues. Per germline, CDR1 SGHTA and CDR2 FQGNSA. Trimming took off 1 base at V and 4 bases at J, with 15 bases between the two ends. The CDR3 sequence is CASSLDGGIGADTQYF. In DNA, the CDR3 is TGTGCCAGCAGCTTAGATGGGGGGATCGGCGCAGATACGCAGTATTTT.

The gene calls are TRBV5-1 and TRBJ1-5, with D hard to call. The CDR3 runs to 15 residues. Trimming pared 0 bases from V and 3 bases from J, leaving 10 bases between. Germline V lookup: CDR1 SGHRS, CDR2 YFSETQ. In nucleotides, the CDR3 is TGCGCCAGCAGCTTGGCGTACGGACCCAATCAGCCCCAGCATTTT. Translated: CASSLAYGPNQPQHF.

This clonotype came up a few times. The CDR3 DNA sequence: TGCAGTGCTAGAGATGGCAGTTCTAGCACAGATACGCAGTATTTT. Protein: CSARDGSSSTDTQYF. The chain combines TRBV20-1 with TRBJ2-3; D is unclear. CDR3 length equals 15 residues. V was shortened by 0 bases and J by 0 bases, with 10 bases between the two germline ends. Germline loops: CDR1 DFQATT, CDR2 SNEGSKA (reference sequence).

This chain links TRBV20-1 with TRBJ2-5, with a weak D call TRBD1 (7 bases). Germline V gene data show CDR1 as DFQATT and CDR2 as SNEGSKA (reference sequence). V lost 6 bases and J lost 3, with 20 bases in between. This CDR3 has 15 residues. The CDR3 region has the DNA TGCAGTGCCCCAAGGAGGGGGCGCTCAAAAGAGACCCAGTACTTC. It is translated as CSAPRRGRSKETQYF.

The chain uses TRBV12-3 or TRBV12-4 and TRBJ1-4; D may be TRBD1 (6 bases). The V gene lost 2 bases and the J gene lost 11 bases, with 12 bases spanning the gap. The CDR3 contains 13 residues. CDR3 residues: CASSLRGGAKLFF. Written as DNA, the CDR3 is TGTGCCAGCAGTTTAAGGGGGGGGGCGAAACTGTTTTTT.

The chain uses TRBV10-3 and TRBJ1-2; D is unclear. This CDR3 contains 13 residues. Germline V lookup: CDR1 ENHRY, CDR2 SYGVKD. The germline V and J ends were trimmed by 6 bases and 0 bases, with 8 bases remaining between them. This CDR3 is CAIRETPNYGYTF. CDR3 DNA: TGTGCCATCAGGGAGACACCTAACTATGGCTACACCTTC.

CDR3 sequence reads: CASSPLGGRNEQFF. Written as DNA, the CDR3 is TGTGCCAGCAGCCCCCTGGGAGGTAGGAATGAGCAGTTCTTC. The chain uses TRBV6-1 and TRBJ2-1; possible D gene TRBD2, 6 bases. The CDR3 totals 14 residues. CDR1 and CDR2 (germline): MNHNS, SASEGT. The ends were cut back, 6 bases at V and 7 bases at J, with 16 bases in the middle.

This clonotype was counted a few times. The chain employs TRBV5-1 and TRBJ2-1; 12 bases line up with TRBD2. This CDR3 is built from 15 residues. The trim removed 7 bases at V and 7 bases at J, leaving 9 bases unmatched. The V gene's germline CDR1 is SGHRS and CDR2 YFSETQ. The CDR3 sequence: CASGRLAGVQNEQFF. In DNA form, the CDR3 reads TGCGCCAGCGGGAGACTAGCGGGAGTTCAGAATGAGCAGTTCTTC.

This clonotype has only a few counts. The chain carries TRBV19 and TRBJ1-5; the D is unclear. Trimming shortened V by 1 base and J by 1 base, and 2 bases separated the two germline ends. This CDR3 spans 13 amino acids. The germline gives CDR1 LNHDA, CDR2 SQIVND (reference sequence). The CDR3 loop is CASSIASNQPQHF. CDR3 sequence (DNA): TGTGCCAGTAGTATAGCCAGCAATCAGCCCCAGCATTTT.

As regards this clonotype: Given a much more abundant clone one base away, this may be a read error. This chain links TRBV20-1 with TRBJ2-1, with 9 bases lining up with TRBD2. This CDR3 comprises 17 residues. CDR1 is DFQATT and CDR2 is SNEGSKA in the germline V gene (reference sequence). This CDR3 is CNARDPSGGPSYNEQFF. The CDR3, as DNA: TGCAATGCTAGAGATCCCAGCGGGGGGCCCTCCTACAATGAGCAGTTCTTC.

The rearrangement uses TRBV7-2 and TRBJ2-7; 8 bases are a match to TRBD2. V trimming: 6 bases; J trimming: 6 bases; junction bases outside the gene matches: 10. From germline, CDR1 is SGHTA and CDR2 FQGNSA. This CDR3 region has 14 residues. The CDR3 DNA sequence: TGTGCCAGCAGACAAAGCGGGAGAGCCTTCGAGCAGTACTTC. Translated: CASRQSGRAFEQYF.

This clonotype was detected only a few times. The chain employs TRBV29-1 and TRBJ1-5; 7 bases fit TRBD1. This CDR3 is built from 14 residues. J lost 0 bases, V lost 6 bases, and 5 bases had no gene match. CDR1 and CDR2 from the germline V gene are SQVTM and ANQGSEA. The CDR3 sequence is CSVTQGDSNQPQHF. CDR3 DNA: TGCAGCGTGACCCAGGGGGATAGCAATCAGCCCCAGCATTTT.

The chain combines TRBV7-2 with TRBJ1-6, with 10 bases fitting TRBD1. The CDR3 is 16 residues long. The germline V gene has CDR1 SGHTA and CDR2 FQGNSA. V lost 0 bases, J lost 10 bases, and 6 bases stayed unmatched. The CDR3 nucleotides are TGTGCCAGCAGCTTAGCGGCCGGGACAGGGGTATCACCCCTCCACTTT. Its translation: CASSLAAGTGVSPLHF.

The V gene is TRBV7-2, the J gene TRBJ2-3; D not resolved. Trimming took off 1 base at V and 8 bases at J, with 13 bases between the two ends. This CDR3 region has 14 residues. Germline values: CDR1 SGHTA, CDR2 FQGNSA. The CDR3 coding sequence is TGTGCCAGCAGCTTAGAGGCCCAGCGAGGTACGCAGTATTTT. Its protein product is CASSLEAQRGTQYF.

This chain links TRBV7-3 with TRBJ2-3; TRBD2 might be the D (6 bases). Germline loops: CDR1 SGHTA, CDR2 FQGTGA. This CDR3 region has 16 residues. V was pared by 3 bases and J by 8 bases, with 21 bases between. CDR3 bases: TGTGCCAGCAGCTTTTTTGGCGGGGCAGCCGGGGGTACGCAGTATTTT. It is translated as CASSFFGGAAGGTQYF.

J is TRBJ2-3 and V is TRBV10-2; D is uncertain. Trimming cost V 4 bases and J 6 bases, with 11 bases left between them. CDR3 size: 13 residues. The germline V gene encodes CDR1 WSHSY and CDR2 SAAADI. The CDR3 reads CASSGVGLDTQYF. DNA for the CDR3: TGCGCCAGCAGTGGAGTCGGGTTGGATACGCAGTATTTT.

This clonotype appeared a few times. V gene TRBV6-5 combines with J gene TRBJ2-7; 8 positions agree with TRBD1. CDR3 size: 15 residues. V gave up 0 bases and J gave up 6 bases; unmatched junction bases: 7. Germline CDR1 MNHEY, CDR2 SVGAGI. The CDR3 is CASSYSGRGPIEQYF. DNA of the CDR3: TGTGCCAGCAGTTACTCGGGCAGGGGGCCGATCGAGCAGTACTTC.

The CDR3 DNA reads as TGTGCCAGCAGGTTACACACAGGGGCTATCTACGAGCAGTACTTC. This sequence encodes CASRLHTGAIYEQYF. The chain has TRBV7-2 and TRBJ2-7; 7 nucleotides match TRBD1. The CDR3 has 15 amino acids. Germline V lookup: CDR1 SGHTA, CDR2 FQGNSA. V shed 6 bases, J shed 3 bases, and the junction held 11 bases outside the gene matches.

CDR3 coding DNA: TGTGCCAGCAGCTTTTTTTCTGTAGGGACCGCGAACACTGAAGCTTTCTTT. Its translation: CASSFFSVGTANTEAFF. This rearrangement joins TRBV11-1 to TRBJ1-1; possibly TRBD1 for D (5 bases). Germline CDR1 and CDR2: SGHAT and FQDESV (reference sequence). V gave up 3 bases and J gave up 1 base, with 18 bases separating them. The CDR3 consists of 17 residues.

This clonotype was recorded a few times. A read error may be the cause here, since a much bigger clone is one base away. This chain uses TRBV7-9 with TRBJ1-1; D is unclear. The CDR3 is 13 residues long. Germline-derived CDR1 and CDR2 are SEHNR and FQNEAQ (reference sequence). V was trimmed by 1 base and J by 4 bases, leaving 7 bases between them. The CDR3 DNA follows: TGTGCCAGCAGCTTAGTGGGGATCACTGAAGCTTTCTTT. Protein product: CASSLVGITEAFF.

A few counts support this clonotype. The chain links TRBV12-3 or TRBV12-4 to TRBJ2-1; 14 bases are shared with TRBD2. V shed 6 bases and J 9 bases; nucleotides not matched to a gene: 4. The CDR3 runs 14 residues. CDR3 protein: CASSRLAGGVEQFF. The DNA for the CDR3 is TGTGCCAGCAGCCGACTAGCGGGGGGGGTTGAGCAGTTCTTC.

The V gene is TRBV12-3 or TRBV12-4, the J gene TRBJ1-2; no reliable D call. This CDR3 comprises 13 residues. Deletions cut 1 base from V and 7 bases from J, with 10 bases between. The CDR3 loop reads CASSLGTDGGYTF. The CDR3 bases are TGTGCCAGCAGTTTAGGGACTGACGGTGGCTACACCTTC.

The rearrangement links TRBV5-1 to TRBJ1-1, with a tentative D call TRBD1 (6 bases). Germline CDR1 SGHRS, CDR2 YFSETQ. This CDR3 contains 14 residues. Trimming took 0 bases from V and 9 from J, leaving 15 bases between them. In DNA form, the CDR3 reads TGCGCCAGCAGCTTGGCTTCGACAGGTAACAAAGCTTTCTTT. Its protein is CASSLASTGNKAFF. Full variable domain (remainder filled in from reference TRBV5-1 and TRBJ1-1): KAGVTQTPRYLIKTRGQQVTLSCSPISGHRSVSWYQQTPGQGLQFLFEYFSETQRNKGNFPGRFSGRQFSNSRSEMNVSTLELGDSALYLCASSLASTGNKAFFGQGTRLTVV.

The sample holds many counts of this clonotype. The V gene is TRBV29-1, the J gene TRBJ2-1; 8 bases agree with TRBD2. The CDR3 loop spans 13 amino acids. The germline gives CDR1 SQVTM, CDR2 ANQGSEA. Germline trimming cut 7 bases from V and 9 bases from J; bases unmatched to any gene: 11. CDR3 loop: CSAGGVDGREQFF. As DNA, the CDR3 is TGCAGCGCCGGGGGGGTGGACGGGCGTGAGCAGTTCTTC.